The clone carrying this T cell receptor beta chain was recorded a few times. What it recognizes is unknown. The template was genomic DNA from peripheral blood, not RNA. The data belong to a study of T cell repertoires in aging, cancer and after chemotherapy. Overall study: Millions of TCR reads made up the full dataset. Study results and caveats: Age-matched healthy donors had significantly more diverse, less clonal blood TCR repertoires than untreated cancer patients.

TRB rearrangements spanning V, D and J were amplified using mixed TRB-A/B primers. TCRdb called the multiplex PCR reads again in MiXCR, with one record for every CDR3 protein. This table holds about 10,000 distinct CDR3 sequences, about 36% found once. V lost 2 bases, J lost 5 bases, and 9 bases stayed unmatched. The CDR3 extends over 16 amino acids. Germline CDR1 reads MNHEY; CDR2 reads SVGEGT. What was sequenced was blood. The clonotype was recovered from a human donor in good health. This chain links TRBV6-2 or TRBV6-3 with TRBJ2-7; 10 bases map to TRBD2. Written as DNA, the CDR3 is TGTGCCAGCAGTTACCAGCGGGAGGGCCTTACGAACGAGCAGTACTTC. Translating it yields CASSYQREGLTNEQYF.